Sequencing of this TCR beta chain was carried out in a study of cytomegalovirus exposure and HLA in healthy donors. Study findings and constraints: When presence/absence was analysed, sequencing depth was taken to be roughly uniform across donors.

Remarks on this clone: Its antigen is unknown.

CDR1 and CDR2 from the germline V gene are MNHEY and SVGAGI. The CDR3 extends over 14 amino acids. Unmatched junction bases numbered 0, after V lost 4 bases and J lost 3 bases. The PCR used 60 Vbeta and 13 Jbeta primers. This table comes from immunoSEQ multiplex PCR, and its TCRdb copy is limited to in-frame clones, with some not included. In the table there are around 130,000 clones, about 76% of which are singletons. The receptor's source is a man aged 35-49 years in good health and CMV-seropositive. Material: PBMCs. The chain couples TRBV6-5 to TRBJ1-4; TRBD1 aligns across 9 bases. The CDR3 DNA follows: TGTGCCAGCAGTTGGGACAGGGCTAATGAAAAACTGTTTTTT. Translated, it gives CASSWDRANEKLFF.